The TCR beta chain described here comes from a study of blood T cell repertoires in COVID-19 (dated by TCRdb to 2018 to 2021). Study-level background: The collaborator samples originated in the United States, Italy and Spain and spanned the acute and convalescent phases of COVID-19. Where available, HLA class I and class II types were obtained from metadata supplied by the sample provider rather than from assay-based typing. The material from the prospective study consisted of cDNA or gDNA derived from T cells, B-cell-depleted T cells, or PBMCs. Nearly every sample came with metadata listing a de-identified subject ID, COVID-19 status, age in years and sex. The samples were drawn from two sources: the first 160 participants of the ongoing ImmuneRACE study, and 1,000 to 1,500 subjects contributed by 6 global collaborators. The dataset comprised deeply sampled blood TCRbeta repertoires from subjects exposed to, actively infected with, or recovered from COVID-19. A freely available public database, intended as a resource for researchers studying the immune response to SARS-CoV-2, is where the repertoires were released.

About this clone: The specificity of this receptor is unknown. No much larger clonotype is one base removed from it; base qualities were not supplied.

The CDR3, from cysteine to phenylalanine, totals 14 residues. CDR3 DNA only is kept here, 42 bases in frame from base 1. Via the germline V gene, CDR1 is SGHTA and CDR2 FQGNSA. V lost 6 bases and J lost 3 bases, and the count of bases not matched to a germline gene is 4. Points the paper makes about the study in general: The amount of clinical and demographic metadata varied by source and participant and was provided uncurated.

The immunoSEQ Assay, a bias-controlled multiplex PCR, was used to amplify TCRbeta CDR3 regions from genomic DNA. As for the original processing: The number of nucleated cells in each sample was estimated by amplification of reference gene primers within the assay. Sequence reads were collapsed and filtered to measure the absolute abundance of every unique TCRbeta CDR3 rearrangement. Productive Simpson clonality was computed per sample as the square root of Simpson's diversity index over productive rearrangements. Drawn from immuneACCESS, this table holds only the in-frame rearrangements with V and J called that TCRdb kept. Clones are partly lost; checked studies trace under half to an unresolved V gene and leave the rest unexplained. V, J and clone size reflect that table, while D and trimming were determined from the DNA. Counted in this sample were 140,000 to 150,000 clones; just over 85% of them appeared once. The ten most abundant clones make up about 4.4% of the sample.

In the prospective study, participants were roughly 18 to 89 years old, resided in approximately 22 geographic areas of the United States, and were enrolled through a virtual design. In the prospective study, cohorts were assigned on the basis of participant-reported clinical history obtained from a screening survey and a study questionnaire. ImmuneRACE Cohort 3 recovered participants were defined by two consecutive negative NP/OP PCR tests, healthcare professional clearance, or symptom resolution. Mobile phlebotomists in the prospective study collected whole blood, serum and a nasopharyngeal or oropharyngeal swab from every participant. Participants in the prospective study had the option to provide additional blood draws and questionnaires over a 2-month period. Before DNA extraction, blood samples from the prospective study were shipped at room temperature or frozen.

Material for sequencing was PBMCs or T cells enriched from blood (not recorded which). The rearrangement joined TRBV7-2 to TRBJ1-4; 7 central nucleotides agree with TRBD1. This sequence originates from a man between 45 and 60 years old who had recovered from COVID-19. This receptor carries the CDR3 CASRPGTANEKLFF. DNA sequence: TGTGCCAGCAGGCCCGGGACAGCTAATGAAAAACTGTTTTTT.